A selection of T cell receptor beta chains follows, all from one sample in a study of lymphopenia after photon versus proton radiotherapy. Repertoires were generated with immunoSEQ multiplex PCR, while TCRdb's copy carries only in-frame clones and drops some. Of about 20,000 clones in the sample, 84% were seen once. The specimen was peripheral blood, collected from a patient treated with photon-based radiotherapy. These TCRs come from a woman in her 50s with pancreatic cancer. The CDR3 runs from the conserved cysteine through the conserved F or W. A D gene is named only where the DNA matches it firmly. Clone size is given for some rows only: seen once, a few or many times, or a class if the clone is expanded.

j_gene,d_gene,abundance,v_gene,CDR3aa,CDR3nt
TRBJ1-5,-,-,TRBV9,CASSPGGGSNQPQHF,TGTGCCAGCAGCCCCGGGGGGGGGAGCAATCAGCCCCAGCATTTT
TRBJ2-2,-,few,TRBV2,CASSDRDVRGSGELFF,TGTGCCAGCAGTGACCGGGACGTGAGGGGATCCGGGGAGCTGTTTTTT
TRBJ1-1,-,-,TRBV6-4,CASSSPNGPGTEAFF,TGTGCCAGCAGCTCTCCGAATGGGCCAGGCACTGAAGCTTTCTTT
TRBJ2-7,-,few,TRBV6-1,CASSAFREQYF,TGTGCCAGCAGTGCCTTCCGGGAGCAGTACTTC
TRBJ2-3,-,-,TRBV18,CASSPRGQGGADTQYF,TGTGCCAGCTCACCGAGAGGACAGGGAGGGGCAGATACGCAGTATTTT
TRBJ1-6,TRBD1,-,TRBV6-5,CASSSRDRSSPLHF,TGTGCCAGCAGTTCCCGGGACAGGAGTTCACCCCTCCACTTT
TRBJ2-3,TRBD2,-,TRBV19,CASSGLAGVAQYF,TGTGCCAGTAGTGGACTAGCGGGAGTCGCGCAGTATTTT
TRBJ1-6,-,-,TRBV13,CASTGKDPDSPLHF,TGTGCCAGCACCGGTAAGGATCCGGATTCACCCCTCCACTTT
TRBJ1-3,-,-,TRBV19,CASTSGGLGGNTIYF,TGTGCCAGTACCTCCGGAGGTCTAGGTGGAAACACCATATATTTT
TRBJ1-2,-,-,TRBV28,CASSLSSSGARGYTF,TGTGCCAGCAGTTTATCCAGCTCGGGGGCGCGTGGCTACACCTTC
TRBJ2-7,TRBD1,-,TRBV7-3,CASSLTGQGANEQYF,TGTGCCAGCAGCTTAACGGGACAGGGGGCCAACGAGCAGTACTTC
TRBJ2-7,-,-,TRBV27,CASRPIGTLSSYEQYF,TGTGCCAGCAGACCTATCGGGACACTGAGCTCCTACGAGCAGTACTTC
TRBJ1-1,-,once,TRBV7-3,CASSSSGLDTEAFF,TGTGCCAGCAGTTCCTCAGGGCTGGACACTGAAGCTTTCTTT
TRBJ2-4,TRBD1,-,TRBV18,CASSPETGKNIQYF,TGTGCCAGCTCACCAGAGACAGGGAAAAACATTCAGTACTTC
TRBJ2-1,TRBD1,-,TRBV4-2,CASSKGATGDFLDEQFF,TGTGCCAGCAGCAAGGGGGCGACAGGGGATTTCTTGGATGAGCAGTTCTTC
TRBJ1-5,-,-,TRBV7-8,CASSRGGNQPQHF,TGTGCCAGCAGCCGAGGGGGCAATCAGCCCCAGCATTTT
TRBJ2-5,TRBD2,-,TRBV18,CASLSSGPQETQYF,TGTGCCAGCTTAAGTAGCGGGCCCCAAGAGACCCAGTACTTC
TRBJ2-5,-,-,TRBV19,CASSMPPQETQYF,TGTGCCAGTAGTATGCCCCCCCAAGAGACCCAGTACTTC
TRBJ1-1,TRBD1,-,TRBV7-2,CASSAYRGITEAFF,TGTGCCAGCAGCGCCTACAGGGGTATCACTGAAGCTTTCTTT
TRBJ1-2,TRBD1,once,TRBV28,CASSSAPGTDYGYTF,TGTGCCAGCAGTTCCGCGCCCGGGACAGACTATGGCTACACCTTC
TRBJ2-1,TRBD2,-,TRBV5-1,CASSLGGTSGIGQFF,TGCGCCAGCAGCTTGGGTGGGACTAGCGGGATCGGGCAGTTCTTC
TRBJ2-7,-,-,TRBV6-6,CASSPTQYEQYF,TGTGCCAGCAGCCCAACACAGTACGAGCAGTACTTC
TRBJ2-3,TRBD2,-,TRBV28,CASSGNSGTTDTQYF,TGTGCCAGCAGTGGGAATAGCGGGACCACAGATACGCAGTATTTT
TRBJ1-1,-,-,TRBV18,CASSPRGGMNTEAFF,TGTGCCAGCTCACCACGAGGGGGTATGAACACTGAAGCTTTCTTT
TRBJ2-5,TRBD1,-,TRBV7-3,CASSLTATGAQETQYF,TGTGCCAGCAGCTTAACCGCGACAGGGGCCCAAGAGACCCAGTACTTC
TRBJ2-7,TRBD1,-,TRBV6-1,CASSGSGTGREQYF,TGTGCCAGCAGTGGGTCTGGGACAGGACGGGAGCAGTACTTC
TRBJ2-5,TRBD2,-,TRBV10-3,CATKREGGGTQYF,TGTGCCACCAAGCGGGAGGGAGGGGGGACCCAGTACTTC
TRBJ2-5,-,-,TRBV11-2,CASSRTAEHQETQYF,TGTGCCAGCAGCCGTACTGCGGAGCACCAAGAGACCCAGTACTTC
TRBJ2-1,TRBD1,-,TRBV11-3,CASSSRGTGLNEQFF,TGTGCCAGCAGCTCCCGCGGGACAGGGCTCAATGAGCAGTTCTTC
TRBJ2-1,-,-,TRBV11-3,CASSHTRNEQFF,TGTGCCAGCAGCCATACTCGGAATGAGCAGTTCTTC
TRBJ2-1,TRBD2,-,TRBV11-2,CASSPSSGSTYNEQFF,TGTGCCAGCAGCCCCTCCAGCGGGAGCACCTACAATGAGCAGTTCTTC
TRBJ2-7,-,-,TRBV6-5,CASSYSNGTYEQYF,TGTGCCAGCAGTTACTCGAATGGGACCTACGAGCAGTACTTC
TRBJ2-3,-,-,TRBV4-3,CASSQEEGNTDTQYF,TGCGCCAGCAGTCAAGAGGAGGGTAACACAGATACGCAGTATTTT
TRBJ2-2,TRBD1,-,TRBV11-2,CASTPGTGNRRPSTGELFF,TGTGCCAGCACCCCCGGGACAGGGAACCGCCGGCCGAGCACCGGGGAGCTGTTTTTT
TRBJ2-1,-,-,TRBV5-6,CASSFTVTSEQFF,TGTGCCAGCAGCTTTACGGTCACTAGTGAGCAGTTCTTC
TRBJ2-3,-,-,TRBV27,CASTPLGADTQYF,TGTGCCAGCACCCCTCTTGGCGCAGATACGCAGTATTTT
TRBJ2-1,-,-,TRBV14,CASSQELRQRGHEQFF,TGTGCCAGCAGCCAAGAGCTCCGACAGAGGGGTCATGAGCAGTTCTTC
TRBJ2-2,-,once,TRBV6-1,CASSRRTDTGELFF,TGTGCCAGCAGTAGACGGACGGACACCGGGGAGCTGTTTTTT
TRBJ2-6,TRBD1,-,TRBV7-9,CASPPGGRSGANVLTF,TGTGCCAGCCCCCCAGGGGGTAGGTCTGGGGCCAACGTCCTGACTTTC
TRBJ2-7,-,-,TRBV14,CASSQEASYDEQYF,TGTGCCAGCAGCCAAGAGGCTAGCTACGACGAGCAGTACTTC
TRBJ2-7,-,-,TRBV6-6,CASSGPGPTEQYF,TGTGCCAGCAGTGGCCCGGGACCCACAGAGCAGTACTTC
TRBJ1-4,-,-,TRBV5-4,CASSGGTETNEKLFF,TGTGCCAGCAGCGGGGGGACGGAAACTAATGAAAAACTGTTTTTT
TRBJ1-1,-,-,TRBV7-2,CASGRTSANTEAFF,TGTGCCAGCGGCCGGACATCGGCTAACACTGAAGCTTTCTTT
TRBJ2-5,TRBD2,few,TRBV10-2,CASSVRGRGGTQYF,TGCGCCAGCAGTGTACGGGGGCGGGGGGGGACCCAGTACTTC
TRBJ2-3,TRBD1,-,TRBV9,CASSAETGPTDTQYF,TGTGCCAGCAGCGCTGAGACAGGGCCCACAGATACGCAGTATTTT
TRBJ2-1,-,-,TRBV6-4,CASSDSPSTYNEQFF,TGTGCCAGCAGTGACTCGCCTAGTACCTACAATGAGCAGTTCTTC
TRBJ1-3,-,-,TRBV28,CASSRGGSGNTIYF,TGTGCCAGCAGTCGCGGGGGGTCTGGAAACACCATATATTTT